The 20 T cell receptor beta chains listed next were all sequenced from one sample in a study of T cells after yellow fever vaccination. TCRdb processed the 5' RACE reads anew with MiXCR; each CDR3 protein has one entry. Among about 550,000 distinct CDR3 sequences listed, 15% to 20% were seen once. The sequencing used PBMCs, collected 15 days after the yellow fever booster vaccination. All receptors come from a man aged 25-40 years who received the YFV17D yellow fever vaccine.

The V and J genes are TRBV29-1 and TRBJ2-5; D could derive from TRBD1 or TRBD2 (5 bases each). Germline lookup yields CDR1 SQVTM and CDR2 ANQGSEA. The CDR3 totals 14 residues. Between the trimmed V and J ends, which lost 2 bases and 5 bases, there was a span of 15 bases. The CDR3 region is CSVERGSGGETQYF. CDR3 coding DNA: TGCAGCGTTGAAAGAGGCTCTGGGGGTGAGACCCAGTACTTC.

This clonotype came up a few times. The rearrangement uses TRBV4-2 and TRBJ2-3, with a weak D call TRBD1 (6 bases). CDR1 and CDR2 from the germline V gene are LGHNA and YNFKEQ. The CDR3 spans 18 residues. V lost 0 bases and J lost 4, with 20 bases in between. CDR3 region: CASSQEGGASFVPDTQYF. The CDR3 DNA reads TGTGCCAGCAGCCAAGAAGGGGGAGCTAGCTTCGTTCCAGATACGCAGTATTTT.

The chain has TRBV5-1 and TRBJ2-7; 9 bases match TRBD1. The germline V gene encodes CDR1 SGHRS and CDR2 YFSETQ. J gave up 3 bases and V 4 bases, and 11 bases lay outside the gene matches. The CDR3 has 16 residues. The CDR3, as DNA: TGCGCCAGCAGCCCACTACGACAGGGGGACATCTACGAGCAGTACTTC. It translates to CASSPLRQGDIYEQYF.

In this sample, this clonotype turned up a few times. This chain uses TRBV4-2 with TRBJ2-7; the match to TRBD2 covers 7 bases. The CDR3 totals 19 residues. Germline V gene sequence: CDR1 LGHNA, CDR2 YNFKEQ. V lost 0 bases and J lost 2; bases outside the gene matches: 16. The CDR3 sequence: CASSQEDYILSGIPYEQYF. DNA for the CDR3: TGTGCCAGCAGCCAAGAAGACTACATTTTAAGCGGGATTCCCTACGAGCAGTACTTC.

The CDR3 DNA sequence: TGTGCCAGCAGACTAGGGTCAACCACTGAAGCTTTCTTT. Its translation: CASRLGSTTEAFF. The chain is built from TRBV12-3 or TRBV12-4 and TRBJ1-1; D gene unclear. The CDR3 is 13 residues long. V dropped 6 bases and J dropped 4 bases, with 12 bases sitting between them.

This clonotype was counted only a few times. The chain links TRBV19 to TRBJ2-7; TRBD2 might be the D (6 bases). Germline CDR1 reads LNHDA; CDR2 reads SQIVND (reference sequence). Trimming removed 7 bases at V and 0 bases at J, with 13 bases between. The CDR3 length is 14 residues. CDR3 protein: CASKQGLHSYEQYF. CDR3 coding DNA: TGTGCCAGTAAGCAGGGACTCCACTCCTACGAGCAGTACTTC. Full variable domain (remainder filled in from reference TRBV19 and TRBJ2-7): DGGITQSPKYLFRKEGQNVTLSCEQNLNHDAMYWYRQDPGQGLRLIYYSQIVNDFQKGDIAEGYSVSREKKESFPLTVTSAQKNPTAFYLCASKQGLHSYEQYFGPGTRLTVT.

J is TRBJ2-4 and V is TRBV7-9, with D unresolved. Deletions cut 3 bases from V and 7 bases from J, with 7 bases between. The CDR3 consists of 12 residues. Germline V gene sequence: CDR1 SEHNR, CDR2 FQNEAQ (reference sequence). The CDR3 is CASSFGQNIQYF. The CDR3 bases are TGTGCCAGCAGCTTCGGCCAGAACATTCAGTACTTC.

The chain recombines TRBV12-3 or TRBV12-4 with TRBJ2-3; 10 bases fit TRBD1. V gave up 7 bases and J gave up 4 bases; unmatched junction bases: 11. The CDR3 covers 16 residues. As DNA, the CDR3 is TGTGCCAGCACCCCCGACAGGGGGCTCTGGGCAGATACGCAGTATTTT. Amino acid sequence: CASTPDRGLWADTQYF.

This clonotype was picked up a small number of times. J is TRBJ1-5 and V is TRBV24-1; D not certain. Trimming left V 5 bases short and J 2 bases short, with 12 bases between. Germline V lookup: CDR1 KGHDR, CDR2 SFDVKD. The CDR3 consists of 15 residues. CDR3 bases: TGTGCCACCAGTGGCGAGGAGGGAGGCAATCAGCCCCAGCATTTT. It translates to CATSGEEGGNQPQHF.

V usage is TRBV6-5 and J usage is TRBJ2-1, with TRBD2 identical over 9 bases. This CDR3 is built from 17 residues. CDR1 and CDR2 from the germline V gene are MNHEY and SVGAGI. V gave up 2 bases and J gave up 3 bases; unmatched junction bases: 8. CDR3 DNA: TGTGCCAGCAGTTACGAGTCTAGCGGGGACCTCTACAATGAGCAGTTCTTC. Translation gives CASSYESSGDLYNEQFF.

This clonotype was seen more than once but under ten times. This chain uses TRBV28 with TRBJ2-7; 8 bases agree with TRBD1. The CDR3 totals 14 residues. CDR1 and CDR2 from the germline V gene are MDHEN and SYDVKM. The trim removed 3 bases at V and 2 bases at J, leaving 3 bases unmatched. In nucleotides, the CDR3 is TGTGCCAGCAGTTTCAGGGGGCCCACCTACGAGCAGTACTTC. Translated, it gives CASSFRGPTYEQYF.

At least ten counts were recorded for this clonotype. V is TRBV20-1 and J is TRBJ2-2; TRBD2 agrees at 7 bases. Losses at the gene ends were 6 bases for V and 1 base for J; bases not matched to a gene: 2. Germline lookup yields CDR1 DFQATT and CDR2 SNEGSKA (reference sequence). CDR3 length: 13 residues. Written as DNA, the CDR3 is TGCAGTGCCAGGACTAGGAACACCGGGGAGCTGTTTTTT. Translation gives CSARTRNTGELFF.

This chain connects TRBV27 to TRBJ2-7, with a tentative D call TRBD1 (6 bases). Germline-derived CDR1 and CDR2 are MNHEY and SMNVEV (reference sequence). The CDR3 runs to 11 residues. V was trimmed by 6 bases and J by 7 bases, leaving 10 bases between them. CDR3 coding DNA: TGTGCCAGCAGACAGGGAAAAGAGCAGTACTTC. Protein sequence: CASRQGKEQYF.

This clonotype showed up just a few times. J is TRBJ2-7 and V is TRBV7-2; D is perhaps TRBD2 (5 bases). Germline CDR1 is SGHTA and CDR2 is FQGNSA. V shed 3 bases and J shed 0 bases, with 9 bases lying between them. The CDR3 covers 14 residues. The CDR3 sequence: CASSLIGSSYEQYF. CDR3 nucleotides: TGTGCCAGCAGCTTGATAGGGAGCTCCTACGAGCAGTACTTC. The whole variable domain, remainder taken from reference TRBV7-2 and TRBJ2-7, is GAGVSQSPSNKVTEKGKDVELRCDPISGHTALYWYRQSLGQGLEFLIYFQGNSAPDKSGLPSDRFSAERTGGSVSTLTIQRTQQEDSAVYLCASSLIGSSYEQYFGPGTRLTVT.

The table lists this clonotype with a few counts. The V gene is TRBV15, the J gene TRBJ2-3; TRBD1 agrees at 8 bases. Trimming cost V 3 bases and J 0 bases; bases outside gene matches: 2. From germline, CDR1 is LNHNV and CDR2 YYDKDF (reference sequence). This CDR3 region has 15 residues. CDR3 region: CATSSRTGSTDTQYF. The CDR3 DNA reads TGTGCCACCAGCAGCCGGACAGGGAGCACAGATACGCAGTATTTT.

This sequence joins TRBV5-1 and TRBJ1-2; D possibly corresponds to TRBD1 (6 bases). V lost 1 base and J 2 bases, leaving 12 bases between the germline ends. Looked up from germline, CDR1 is SGHRS and CDR2 is YFSETQ. The CDR3 loop spans 15 amino acids. The CDR3 DNA reads TGCGCCAGCAGCTTGAACCAAGGACAGAACTATGGCTACACCTTC. Amino acids: CASSLNQGQNYGYTF.

This clonotype has a handful of counts. The rearrangement joins TRBV25-1 to TRBJ2-3; D is perhaps TRBD2 (6 bases). Germline V gene sequence: CDR1 MGHDK, CDR2 SYGVNS. This CDR3 region has 15 residues. Trimming took 3 bases from V and 3 from J, leaving 13 bases between them. The CDR3 region has the DNA TGTGCCAGCAGTGATCCCCGGGGGAAGACAGATACGCAGTATTTT. This sequence encodes CASSDPRGKTDTQYF.

The sample holds one count of this clonotype. This chain joins TRBV27 and TRBJ1-3; D unclear. Germline V CDR1 and CDR2: MNHEY, SMNVEV (reference sequence). CDR3 length: 13 residues. Trimming left V 3 bases short and J 3 bases short, with 6 bases between. The CDR3 reads CASSFSVGNTIYF. The DNA for the CDR3 is TGTGCCAGCAGTTTCAGCGTTGGAAACACCATATATTTT.

J is TRBJ2-7 and V is TRBV7-2, with 13 bases fitting TRBD2. The length of the CDR3 is 14 residues. The J segment lost 6 bases and the V segment lost 5 bases, leaving 4 bases of the junction unmatched. Germline V gives CDR1 SGHTA, CDR2 FQGNSA. The CDR3 bases are TGTGCCAGCAGCACGGGACTAGCGGGAATCGAGCAGTACTTC. Translation gives CASSTGLAGIEQYF.

The rearrangement uses TRBV11-3 and TRBJ2-1; 7 positions agree with TRBD1. Per the germline V gene, CDR1 is SGHNT and CDR2 is YENEEA. J lost 8 bases, V lost 3 bases, and 1 base had no gene match. The CDR3 covers 12 residues. The CDR3 protein is CASSLTGYEQFF. The CDR3 bases are TGTGCCAGCAGCTTGACAGGGTATGAGCAGTTCTTC.